Below, 30 T cell receptor beta chains from the same sample are listed, as sequenced in a study of human T cells and chemical hapten exposure. Time point noted: patch test 3, about 24 weeks after DPC sensitization. Noted treatment: therapeutic diphenylcyclopropenone sensitization with weekly scalp DPC. TCRdb re-analysed the RACE reads in MiXCR, keeping a single row per CDR3 protein. The sample yields about 30,000 distinct CDR3 sequences, nearly 6% seen once. The sample consisted of whole blood, taken in connection with sensitization to the hapten diphenylcyclopropenone (DPC). The source is a man younger than 45 with alopecia areata. Some clones in this sample may be carry-over from other donors' samples.

This clonotype has at least ten counts. CDR3 loop: CSARDDRGNNQPQHF. CDR3 in DNA: TGCAGTGCTAGAGATGACAGGGGAAACAATCAGCCCCAGCATTTT. This chain links TRBV20-1 with TRBJ1-5; TRBD1 aligns across 8 bases. J was trimmed by 3 bases and V by 0 bases; bases with no gene match: 4. This CDR3 comprises 15 residues. Per the germline V gene, CDR1 is DFQATT and CDR2 is SNEGSKA (reference sequence).

This clonotype was seen ten or more times. The chain employs TRBV11-1 and TRBJ2-2, with D tentatively TRBD1 (5 bases). With 3 bases removed from V and 0 bases from J, the gap between germline ends came to 5 bases. The V gene's germline CDR1 is SGHAT and CDR2 FQDESV (reference sequence). The CDR3 has 14 amino acids. CDR3 residues: CASSLTANTGELFF. CDR3 coding DNA: TGTGCCAGCAGCTTGACAGCGAACACCGGGGAGCTGTTTTTT.

This clonotype has at least ten counts. This sequence joins TRBV18 and TRBJ2-4, with D possibly called TRBD1 or TRBD2 (5 bases each). The V end lost 2 bases, the J end lost 0 bases, and 23 bases lay between the germline ends. The CDR3 extends over 20 amino acids. Germline CDR1 KGHSH, CDR2 LQKENI. In DNA form, the CDR3 reads TGTGCCAGCTCACCAGCCCCTGGGACGGTTGTAAATTTAGCCAAAAACATTCAGTACTTC. Amino acids: CASSPAPGTVVNLAKNIQYF.

In its sample, this clonotype was seen many times. This chain links TRBV9 with TRBJ2-1; D remains unclear. In germline, CDR1 is SGDLS, CDR2 YYNGEE. This CDR3 is 17 amino acids long. The germline V and J ends were trimmed by 3 bases and 4 bases, with 20 bases remaining between them. CDR3 residues: CASSANMMGNVYNEQFF. The CDR3 bases are TGTGCCAGCAGCGCCAACATGATGGGCAACGTTTACAATGAGCAGTTCTTC.

At least ten counts were recorded for this clonotype. V usage is TRBV6-5 and J usage is TRBJ2-5; TRBD1 matches at 7 bases. This CDR3 region has 17 residues. Germline V gene data show CDR1 as MNHEY and CDR2 as SVGAGI. J lost 0 bases, V lost 0 bases, and 7 bases had no gene match. The DNA of the CDR3 is TGTGCCAGCAGTTACTCGACCTACACAGGGGACCAAGAGACCCAGTACTTC. This translates into CASSYSTYTGDQETQYF.

The genes are TRBV6-5 and TRBJ1-2; the D gene is possibly TRBD1 (5 bases). Looked up from germline, CDR1 is MNHEY and CDR2 is SVGAGI. Trimming removed 2 bases at V and 8 bases at J, with 12 bases between. The CDR3 length is 13 residues. The DNA for the CDR3 is TGTGCCAGCAGTTACGCCGGGGGACTGGGCTACACCTTC. Translated, it gives CASSYAGGLGYTF.

This clonotype showed up many times. This chain joins TRBV7-2 and TRBJ1-6; 7 bases are shared with TRBD1. The CDR3 is 13 amino acids. Per the germline V gene, CDR1 is SGHTA and CDR2 is FQGNSA. V lost 5 bases to trimming and J lost 14 bases; unmatched junction nucleotides: 9. The CDR3 DNA reads TGTGCCAGCAGCCCTGACACAGGGGTTGCCCTCCACTTT. Translation gives CASSPDTGVALHF.

Ten or more counts support this clonotype. This chain joins TRBV29-1 and TRBJ2-3, with TRBD2 identical over 9 bases. CDR1 is SQVTM, CDR2 ANQGSEA, per germline. This CDR3 has 15 residues. The V and J ends lost 4 bases and 1 base, in that order; junction bases with no gene match: 6. The CDR3 sequence: CSVVTSGGGTDTQYF. Here the CDR3 DNA reads TGCAGCGTTGTGACTAGCGGAGGGGGCACAGATACGCAGTATTTT.

Many counts were recorded for this clonotype. This sequence joins TRBV7-9 and TRBJ2-7; 8 bases are shared with TRBD1. Germline CDR1 SEHNR, CDR2 FQNEAQ (reference sequence). The CDR3 loop spans 15 amino acids. Trimming took 5 bases from V and 5 from J; bases not matched to a gene: 11. The chain's CDR3 is CASSLGQGREDEQYF. The DNA for the CDR3 is TGTGCCAGCAGCCTTGGACAGGGCCGTGAGGACGAGCAGTACTTC.

This clonotype appeared many times. This sequence joins TRBV29-1 and TRBJ1-2; D uncertain. Germline CDR1 is SQVTM and CDR2 is ANQGSEA. CDR3 length: 13 residues. Trimming removed 6 bases from V and 2 bases from J, with 13 bases in between. The CDR3 nucleotides are TGCAGCGTGCCGACCCCGGACAACTATGGCTACACCTTC. This gives the protein CSVPTPDNYGYTF.

This clonotype was detected ten times or more. The V gene is TRBV20-1, the J gene TRBJ1-1; 9 bases are shared with TRBD1. The CDR3 is 17 residues long. Germline assignment: CDR1 DFQATT and CDR2 SNEGSKA (reference sequence). The V gene end was trimmed by 3 bases and the J gene end by 0 bases; junction bases not matched to a gene: 11. For the CDR3, the DNA is TGCAGTGCTAGGTCCGGGGGACAGGGCTTTGTGAACACTGAAGCTTTCTTT. Amino acid sequence: CSARSGGQGFVNTEAFF.

This clonotype was seen many times. This chain joins TRBV6-6 and TRBJ2-3; a weak D match, TRBD1 (5 bases). V was trimmed by 2 bases and J by 1 base, leaving 10 bases between them. Per the germline V gene, CDR1 is MNHNY and CDR2 is SVGAGI (reference sequence). The CDR3 has 15 amino acids. The CDR3 DNA follows: TGTGCCAGCAGTTACGGTTTAGGGGGCACAGATACGCAGTATTTT. Residues: CASSYGLGGTDTQYF.

The table lists this clonotype with many counts. V gene TRBV7-2 combines with J gene TRBJ2-7; D unresolved. Looked up from germline, CDR1 is SGHTA and CDR2 is FQGNSA. This CDR3 region has 15 residues. Trimming cost V 5 bases and J 1 base, with 15 bases left between them. CDR3 region: CASSRMGLESYEQYF. CDR3 in DNA: TGTGCCAGCAGCCGGATGGGATTAGAGTCCTACGAGCAGTACTTC.

This clonotype has at least ten counts. This sequence joins TRBV27 and TRBJ2-1; possibly TRBD1 or TRBD2 for D (7 bases each). This CDR3 spans 19 amino acids. The germline V gene has CDR1 MNHEY and CDR2 SMNVEV (reference sequence). The V end lost 2 bases, the J end lost 3 bases, and 23 bases lay between the germline ends. The CDR3 DNA sequence: TGTGCCAGCAGTTTACTTTCAGGGAGGGGGCTAGGGGGCTACAATGAGCAGTTCTTC. Protein sequence: CASSLLSGRGLGGYNEQFF.

This clonotype was seen many times. The rearrangement joins TRBV15 to TRBJ2-7, with D hard to call. Trimming stripped 4 bases from V and 0 bases from J, with 7 bases between. The germline V gene has CDR1 LNHNV and CDR2 YYDKDF (reference sequence). The CDR3 is 13 residues long. CDR3 sequence reads: CATSTRTSYEQYF. DNA for the CDR3: TGTGCCACCAGCACCCGGACCTCCTACGAGCAGTACTTC. Looking up the rest from reference TRBV15 and TRBJ2-7 gives the full variable domain: DAMVIQNPRYQVTQFGKPVTLSCSQTLNHNVMYWYQQKSSQAPKLLFHYYDKDFNNEADTPDNFQSRRPNTSFCFLDIRSPGLGDTAMYLCATSTRTSYEQYFGPGTRLTVT.

This clonotype was seen repeatedly, ten times or more. V is TRBV27 and J is TRBJ2-3, with 9 bases matching TRBD1. Trimming removed 5 bases from V and 5 bases from J; junction bases left unmatched: 5. CDR3 length: 14 amino acids. CDR1 and CDR2 from the germline V gene are MNHEY and SMNVEV (reference sequence). The CDR3 region is CASSRRTGEDTQYF. CDR3 bases: TGTGCCAGCAGTCGGCGGACAGGGGAAGATACGCAGTATTTT.

This chain links TRBV7-9 with TRBJ2-7; TRBD1 aligns across 8 bases. There are 17 residues in the CDR3. V shed 5 bases and J 1 base; nucleotides not matched to a gene: 13. Germline V gene sequence: CDR1 SEHNR, CDR2 FQNEAQ (reference sequence). CDR3 in DNA: TGTGCCAGCAGCCCCGGAGCAGGGGGCTTTGAGTCCTACGAGCAGTACTTC. Its protein product is CASSPGAGGFESYEQYF. The entire variable domain, with the rest obtained from reference TRBV7-9 and TRBJ2-7, is as follows: DTGVSQNPRHKITKRGQNVTFRCDPISEHNRLYWYRQTLGQGPEFLTYFQNEAQLEKSRLLSDRFSAERPKGSFSTLEIQRTEQGDSAMYLCASSPGAGGFESYEQYFGPGTRLTVT.

This clonotype was counted ten times or more. The V gene is TRBV18, the J gene TRBJ2-1; TRBD2 agrees at 8 bases. Germline-derived CDR1 and CDR2 are KGHSH and LQKENI. The junction had 6 bases not matched to a gene; V was cut back by 5 bases and J by 0 bases. The CDR3 extends over 16 amino acids. CDR3 nucleotides: TGTGCCAGCTCAGCACGGAGCGGGAGCTCCTACAATGAGCAGTTCTTC. It codes for CASSARSGSSYNEQFF.

This clonotype occurred many times. CDR3 protein: CASSFEGTPILPYEQYF. The CDR3 region has the DNA TGTGCCAGCAGCTTCGAGGGGACGCCGATCCTTCCGTACGAGCAGTACTTC. The chain couples TRBV5-8 to TRBJ2-7; perhaps D is TRBD1 or TRBD2 (5 bases each). V was pared by 2 bases and J by 4 bases, with 22 bases between. Germline loops: CDR1 SGHTS, CDR2 YDEGEE. CDR3 size: 17 residues.

Many counts were recorded for this clonotype. The V gene is TRBV7-6, the J gene TRBJ1-2; TRBD1 might be the D (5 bases). Trimming removed 1 base at V and 6 bases at J, with 9 bases between. The CDR3 has 13 residues. Per the germline V gene, CDR1 is SGHVS and CDR2 is FNYEAQ. In nucleotides, the CDR3 is TGTGCCAGCAGCTTAGGGGGGGTGAATGGCTACACCTTC. Protein: CASSLGGVNGYTF.

This clonotype was observed at least ten times. The conserved final phenylalanine or tryptophan is absent from the CDR3, which likely points to a read error. The chain joins TRBV7-9 to TRBJ2-5; 15 positions match TRBD2. Germline CDR1 SEHNR, CDR2 FQNEAQ (reference sequence). V lost 5 bases to trimming and J lost 4 bases; unmatched junction nucleotides: 11. The CDR3 consists of 18 residues. The CDR3 bases are TGTGCCAGCAGCCCCCCACGGACTAGCGGGGGGGCCCTAGAGACCCAGTACCTC. Its protein is CASSPPRTSGGALETQYL.

This clonotype came up many times. The rearrangement joins TRBV7-3 to TRBJ2-1; 14 bases map to TRBD2. Germline values: CDR1 SGHTA, CDR2 FQGTGA. The trim removed 2 bases at V and 8 bases at J, leaving 5 bases unmatched. The CDR3 sequence is 16 residues long. CDR3 region: CASSLGTSGGSDEQFF. CDR3 sequence (DNA): TGTGCCAGCAGCTTAGGGACTAGCGGGGGTTCCGATGAGCAGTTCTTC.

The sample holds many counts of this clonotype. The chain uses TRBV12-3 or TRBV12-4 and TRBJ1-6; no clear D. This CDR3 spans 13 amino acids. The V and J ends lost 4 bases and 10 bases respectively, with 11 bases between them. The CDR3 DNA reads TGTGCCAGCAGTTCCACCTTGGAATCACCCCTCCACTTT. Translation gives CASSSTLESPLHF.

The chain recombines TRBV7-2 with TRBJ2-3; TRBD2 is a possible D gene (6 bases). V dropped 8 bases and J dropped 5 bases, with 14 bases sitting between them. The CDR3 is 13 amino acids. Germline CDR1 is SGHTA and CDR2 is FQGNSA. DNA for the CDR3: TGTGCCAGCCAGGAGGGCACAGGAGATACGCAGTATTTT. Translation: CASQEGTGDTQYF.

This clonotype appeared many times. The chain has TRBV24-1 and TRBJ2-3; the match to TRBD1 covers 7 bases. This CDR3 is 14 amino acids long. The trim removed 4 bases at V and 5 bases at J, leaving 5 bases unmatched. Germline assignment: CDR1 KGHDR and CDR2 SFDVKD. CDR3 nucleotides: TGTGCCACCAGTGACCGGGACAGCGAAGATACGCAGTATTTT. The encoded protein is CATSDRDSEDTQYF.

This clonotype was found many times. The rearrangement uses TRBV7-9 and TRBJ1-5, with a weak D call TRBD1 (6 bases). CDR3 length: 18 amino acids. The ends were cut back, 5 bases at V and 6 bases at J, with 26 bases in the middle. Germline-derived CDR1 and CDR2 are SEHNR and FQNEAQ (reference sequence). This CDR3 reads CASSRFLPGALSGQPQHF. The CDR3 nucleotides read TGTGCCAGCAGCCGATTCCTCCCAGGGGCCCTCTCAGGTCAGCCCCAGCATTTT.

Worth noting for this clonotype: This may come from a read error, since a much larger clone is one base off. The V call is TRBV7-2, the J call TRBJ2-7; 13 positions match TRBD2. This CDR3 region has 13 residues. Germline V gene sequence: CDR1 SGHTA, CDR2 FQGNSA. The CDR3 region has the DNA TGTGCCAGCAGACTAGCGGGGGGGCACGAGCTGTACTTC. Translating it yields CASRLAGGHELYF.

This clonotype has ten or more counts. This chain uses TRBV7-8 with TRBJ2-2; 12 bases match TRBD2. Losses at the gene ends were 1 base for V and 1 base for J; bases not matched to a gene: 1. There are 17 residues in the CDR3. Looked up from germline, CDR1 is SGHVS and CDR2 is FQNEAQ. The CDR3 sequence is CASSLETSGRNTGELFF. CDR3 nucleotides: TGTGCCAGCAGCTTAGAGACTAGCGGGAGGAACACCGGGGAGCTGTTTTTT.

Ten or more counts support this clonotype. The chain recombines TRBV6-1 with TRBJ1-1; D gene ambiguous. The germline gives CDR1 MNHNS, CDR2 SASEGT. This CDR3 spans 15 amino acids. V was clipped by 1 base and J by 0 bases, with 9 bases between them. The DNA for the CDR3 is TGTGCCAGCAGTGAAGGAGGCATATTGAACACTGAAGCTTTCTTT. Protein product: CASSEGGILNTEAFF.

This clonotype was seen many times. This sequence joins TRBV5-1 and TRBJ2-5; TRBD2 is a possible D gene (6 bases). Deletions cut 4 bases from V and 2 bases from J, with 18 bases between. The CDR3 totals 16 residues. CDR1 is SGHRS and CDR2 is YFSETQ in the germline V gene. For the CDR3, the DNA is TGCGCCAGCAGCCCGACGGGTAGCGGAAAGCAAGAGACCCAGTACTTC. Translated, it gives CASSPTGSGKQETQYF.